The 14 T cell receptor beta chains below come from one sample, sequenced in a study of cytomegalovirus exposure and HLA in healthy donors. Amplification used 60 Vbeta primers and 13 Jbeta primers. Data came from immunoSEQ multiplex PCR; TCRdb stores just in-frame clones and leaves some out. Of more than 150,000 clones in the sample, about four fifths were seen once. Input material: PBMCs. The receptors come from a woman in her twenties or thirties in good health and CMV-seropositive.

The V and J genes are TRBV5-6 and TRBJ2-3, with TRBD2 matching 11 bases. Trimming removed 4 bases from V and 4 bases from J; junction bases left unmatched: 8. Germline values: CDR1 SGHDT, CDR2 YYEEEE. The CDR3 totals 16 residues. CDR3 in DNA: TGTGCCAGCAGCCCCCCGACTAGCGGGATAGCAGATACGCAGTATTTT. It translates to CASSPPTSGIADTQYF. Full variable domain (remainder filled in from reference TRBV5-6 and TRBJ2-3): DAGVTQSPTHLIKTRGQQVTLRCSPKSGHDTVSWYQQALGQGPQFIFQYYEEEERQRGNFPDRFSGHQFPNYSSELNVNALLLGDSALYLCASSPPTSGIADTQYFGPGTRLTVL.

This clone was recorded once. V usage is TRBV7-2 and J usage is TRBJ2-3; TRBD2 matches at 7 bases. Unmatched junction bases numbered 11, after V lost 3 bases and J lost 2 bases. CDR1 is SGHTA, CDR2 FQGNSA, per germline. This CDR3 has 17 amino acids. DNA of the CDR3: TGTGCCAGCAGCTTCGGGAGACTAGCTTTTTCCACAGATACGCAGTATTTT. Translation gives CASSFGRLAFSTDTQYF. The full variable domain, rest sourced from reference TRBV7-2 and TRBJ2-3, is GAGVSQSPSNKVTEKGKDVELRCDPISGHTALYWYRQSLGQGLEFLIYFQGNSAPDKSGLPSDRFSAERTGGSVSTLTIQRTQQEDSAVYLCASSFGRLAFSTDTQYFGPGTRLTVL.

The genes are TRBV5-6 and TRBJ2-1, with a weak D call TRBD1 (5 bases). This CDR3 spans 14 amino acids. CDR1 SGHDT and CDR2 YYEEEE come from the germline V gene. With 1 base removed from V and 5 bases from J, the gap between germline ends came to 10 bases. The CDR3 sequence: CASSLTRAHNEQFF. The CDR3 coding sequence is TGTGCCAGCAGCTTGACCAGGGCACACAATGAGCAGTTCTTC.

This chain joins TRBV7-8 and TRBJ2-5; D is unresolved. This CDR3 is built from 12 residues. CDR1 SGHVS and CDR2 FQNEAQ come from the germline V gene. Trimming shortened V by 6 bases and J by 0 bases, and 5 bases separated the two germline ends. The CDR3 nucleotides read TGTGCCAGCAGGGAGTACCAAGAGACCCAGTACTTC. This codes for CASREYQETQYF.

This clone came up a few times. The CDR3 DNA follows: TGTGCCACGCTAAGAGGCGAGGCTGGAGACACTGAAGCTTTCTTT. Translation: CATLRGEAGDTEAFF. The chain joins TRBV6-6 to TRBJ1-1, with D hard to call. The CDR3 covers 15 residues. Trimming cost V 10 bases and J 3 bases, with 21 bases left between them. The germline V gene has CDR1 MNHNY and CDR2 SVGAGI (reference sequence).

This clone appeared a single time. V is TRBV6-6 and J is TRBJ1-3, with no clear D. Trimming removed 10 bases at V and 6 bases at J, with 19 bases between. CDR3 length: 14 amino acids. Germline CDR1 is MNHNY and CDR2 is SVGAGI (reference sequence). In nucleotides, the CDR3 is TGTGCCATCCGTAGCGGAGGGTCATTAAACACCATATATTTT. Translated, it gives CAIRSGGSLNTIYF.

This chain uses TRBV18 with TRBJ2-7; D is perhaps TRBD1 (6 bases). The germline V gene has CDR1 KGHSH and CDR2 LQKENI. Trimming left V 2 bases short and J 3 bases short, with 14 bases between. The CDR3 loop spans 15 amino acids. The CDR3 region has the DNA TGTGCCAGCTCACCATTCCGACAGGCCAACTACGAGCAGTACTTC. Translated: CASSPFRQANYEQYF.

The V gene is TRBV10-3, the J gene TRBJ1-1; 7 bases fit TRBD1. The CDR3 totals 12 residues. V lost 10 bases, J lost 1 base, and 3 bases stayed unmatched. Germline V gene data show CDR1 as ENHRY and CDR2 as SYGVKD. CDR3: CATHRGNTEAFF. CDR3 nucleotides: TGTGCCACCCACAGGGGGAACACTGAAGCTTTCTTT.

This chain links TRBV19 with TRBJ2-2; D may be TRBD1 (5 bases). In germline, CDR1 is LNHDA, CDR2 SQIVND (reference sequence). The CDR3 runs to 14 residues. The V end was cut by 7 bases, the J end by 2 bases, with 11 bases between. DNA of the CDR3: TGTGCCAGTAATCAGGGCCGAAACACCGGGGAGCTGTTTTTT. The encoded protein is CASNQGRNTGELFF.

The rearrangement joins TRBV7-2 to TRBJ2-7, with 8 bases identical to TRBD1. The CDR3 has 14 residues. The germline gives CDR1 SGHTA, CDR2 FQGNSA. V lost 5 bases, J lost 5 bases, and 8 bases stayed unmatched. CDR3 in DNA: TGTGCCAGCAGCCGAACGACAGGGGTCCACGAGCAGTACTTC. Amino acid sequence: CASSRTTGVHEQYF. The whole variable domain, filled in from reference TRBV7-2 and TRBJ2-7, reads GAGVSQSPSNKVTEKGKDVELRCDPISGHTALYWYRQSLGQGLEFLIYFQGNSAPDKSGLPSDRFSAERTGGSVSTLTIQRTQQEDSAVYLCASSRTTGVHEQYFGPGTRLTVT.

The chain links TRBV6-1 to TRBJ2-5; TRBD2 is a possible D gene (6 bases). The CDR3 is made up of 16 amino acids. The germline gives CDR1 MNHNS, CDR2 SASEGT. V gave up 1 base and J gave up 1 base, with 13 bases separating them. CDR3 residues: CASSEVGGTTQETQYF. CDR3 coding DNA: TGTGCCAGCAGTGAAGTCGGCGGGACCACCCAAGAGACCCAGTACTTC.

This rearrangement joins TRBV6-6 to TRBJ1-3; the D is unclear. Germline V gives CDR1 MNHNY, CDR2 SVGAGI (reference sequence). Trimming stripped 2 bases from V and 4 bases from J, with 9 bases between. The length of the CDR3 is 14 residues. The CDR3 reads CASSYGQVGNTIYF. In nucleotides, the CDR3 is TGTGCCAGCAGTTACGGCCAGGTGGGAAACACCATATATTTT.

In this sample, this clone turned up many times. The chain recombines TRBV5-4 with TRBJ2-7, with TRBD1 matching 10 bases. CDR3 length: 15 residues. Germline trimming cut 2 bases from V and 5 bases from J; bases unmatched to any gene: 7. The V gene's germline CDR1 is SGHNT and CDR2 YYREEE (reference sequence). In nucleotides, the CDR3 is TGTGCCAGCAGCTTTCCGGGACAGGGGATCAACGAGCAGTACTTC. Its protein is CASSFPGQGINEQYF.

This chain joins TRBV5-1 and TRBJ1-1, with D unclear. V was cut by 7 bases and J by 1 base, with 14 bases left in between. This CDR3 region has 14 residues. Germline assignment: CDR1 SGHRS and CDR2 YFSETQ. CDR3 sequence: CASEPGLANTEAFF. CDR3 coding DNA: TGCGCCAGCGAACCGGGTTTGGCGAACACTGAAGCTTTCTTT.